What follows are 6 T cell receptor beta chains derived from one specimen sequenced in a study of cytomegalovirus exposure and HLA in healthy donors. With 60 Vbeta and 13 Jbeta primers, the PCR was carried out. The method was immunoSEQ multiplex PCR; TCRdb's version includes in-frame clones alone and lacks a portion of them. The sample lists 70,000 to 90,000 clones, 65% to 85% occurring once. The sample consisted of PBMCs. These receptors originate from a man aged 60-69 years in good health and CMV-seropositive.

In its sample, this clone was seen a few times. The V call is TRBV28, the J call TRBJ1-1; 7 bases match TRBD1. The junction had 21 bases not matched to a gene; V was cut back by 6 bases and J by 11 bases. The CDR3 contains 16 residues. Germline V gives CDR1 MDHEN, CDR2 SYDVKM. The CDR3 region is CASSPQGAGGTPRAFF. DNA for the CDR3: TGTGCCAGCAGCCCCCAGGGCGCAGGGGGAACCCCAAGGGCTTTCTTT.

The chain joins TRBV4-3 to TRBJ1-3; D may be TRBD1 (5 bases). V gave up 1 base and J gave up 2 bases, with 9 bases separating them. This CDR3 region has 15 residues. Germline-derived CDR1 and CDR2 are LGHNA and YSLEER. The CDR3: CASSQVAGPGNTIYF. The CDR3 bases are TGCGCCAGCAGCCAAGTCGCGGGGCCTGGAAACACCATATATTTT.

V usage is TRBV7-8 and J usage is TRBJ2-7, with 12 bases aligning to TRBD1. V shed 5 bases, J shed 5 bases, and the junction held 7 bases outside the gene matches. This CDR3 has 15 residues. Looked up from germline, CDR1 is SGHVS and CDR2 is FQNEAQ. The CDR3 bases are TGTGCCAGCAGCCCGGGACAGGGGGCTTTAAACGAGCAGTACTTC. Translating it yields CASSPGQGALNEQYF. The complete variable domain, with remaining parts taken from reference TRBV7-8 and TRBJ2-7, reads GAGVSQSPRYKVAKRGQDVALRCDPISGHVSLFWYQQALGQGPEFLTYFQNEAQLDKSGLPSDRFFAERPEGSVSTLKIQRTQQEDSAVYLCASSPGQGALNEQYFGPGTRLTVT.

The genes are TRBV7-2 and TRBJ2-7; TRBD1 is a possible D gene (7 bases). From germline, CDR1 is SGHTA and CDR2 FQGNSA. The CDR3 is 15 amino acids. Trimming took 3 bases from V and 4 from J, leaving 16 bases between them. CDR3 protein: CASSLEGAHLYEQYF. The CDR3 coding sequence is TGTGCCAGCAGCTTGGAGGGGGCCCATTTATACGAGCAGTACTTC.

This sequence joins TRBV4-3 and TRBJ2-7; 12 bases line up with TRBD2. Germline V CDR1 and CDR2: LGHNA, YSLEER. The CDR3 runs 15 residues. The V segment lost 0 bases and the J segment 4 bases; nucleotides outside the gene matches: 1. The CDR3 protein is CASSQETSGGYEQYF. The CDR3 DNA follows: TGCGCCAGCAGCCAAGAGACTAGCGGGGGTTACGAGCAGTACTTC.

The rearrangement uses TRBV9 and TRBJ2-5; TRBD2 is a possible D gene (6 bases). The J call is uncertain, as TRBJ2-7 better fits the DNA end. The germline gives CDR1 SGDLS, CDR2 YYNGEE. The CDR3 is made up of 18 amino acids. In DNA, the CDR3 is TGTGCCAGCAGCCACTCCGGGTTGGAGGAGGGCCACTCCTACGAGCAGTACTTC. This sequence encodes CASSHSGLEEGHSYEQYF.